The rows below give T cell receptor beta chains drawn from one sample of a study of blood T cell repertoires in COVID-19. Method: immunoSEQ multiplex PCR; TCRdb's copy keeps in-frame clones and lacks some. The table lists some 150,000 clones, about nine tenths of them singletons. The specimen sequenced was peripheral blood. These receptors all come from a woman between 55 and 75 years old with active or convalescent COVID-19. The CDR3 runs from the conserved cysteine through the conserved F or W. The order of the fields is clone size, V gene, J gene, CDR3 length, D gene, CDR3 DNA, CDR3 protein. D genes are given only for firm matches. Size is omitted from some rows. Given values are once, few, many or a class for expanded clones.

-	TRBV4-3	TRBJ1-5	14	TRBD1	TGCGCCAGCAGCCAAGACAGGGGGGTTCAGCCCCAGCATTTT	CASSQDRGVQPQHF
few	TRBV7-3	TRBJ1-1	13	-	TGTGCCAGCAGCTTAAAGGGAGGCACTGAAGCTTTCTTT	CASSLKGGTEAFF
-	TRBV9	TRBJ1-4	12	-	TGTGCCAGCAGCGGACTGAATGAAAAACTGTTTTTT	CASSGLNEKLFF
-	TRBV7-6	TRBJ1-3	15	-	TGTGCCAGCAGCTCCTCACAGGGTTATGGAAACACCATATATTTT	CASSSSQGYGNTIYF
once	TRBV2	TRBJ1-2	14	TRBD1	TGTGCCGGACCCCCGGGACAGAGTGCCTATGGCTACACCTTC	CAGPPGQSAYGYTF
-	TRBV18	TRBJ2-3	15	TRBD2	TGTGCCAGCTCACCCCAAGCGGGGAGCACAGATACGCAGTATTTT	CASSPQAGSTDTQYF
-	TRBV9	TRBJ1-1	16	-	TGTGCCAGCAGCCCCCGAGGGGAGGGAATGAACACTGAAGCTTTCTTT	CASSPRGEGMNTEAFF
-	TRBV19	TRBJ2-1	14	-	TGTGCCAGTAGCCTGAGGTCTGATGGCAATGAGCAGTTCTTC	CASSLRSDGNEQFF
-	TRBV2	TRBJ2-1	11	TRBD2	TGTGCCAGCAGTAGCGGGGGGGGACAGTTCTTC	CASSSGGGQFF
-	TRBV9	TRBJ1-3	14	-	TGTGCCAGCAGCGTAGGAGGGACTGGAAACACCATATATTTT	CASSVGGTGNTIYF
-	TRBV6-6	TRBJ1-1	13	TRBD1	TGTGCCAGCAAGGCAGGGGGTAAAACTGAAGCTTTCTTT	CASKAGGKTEAFF
-	TRBV18	TRBJ1-2	15	-	TGTGCCAGCTCACCCCCCGGGGGACCTAACTATGGCTACACCTTC	CASSPPGGPNYGYTF
-	TRBV7-9	TRBJ2-3	15	TRBD1	TGTGCCAGCAGCCGACTAGACAGGGGATCAGATACGCAGTATTTT	CASSRLDRGSDTQYF
-	TRBV4-1	TRBJ1-1	16	TRBD1	TGCGCCAGCAGCCGAGGACAGGGGTCCTCGAACACTGAAGCTTTCTTT	CASSRGQGSSNTEAFF
-	TRBV7-2	TRBJ1-1	13	-	TGTGCCAGCAGTTCACAGGGGAACACTGAAGCTTTCTTT	CASSSQGNTEAFF